The 7 T cell receptor beta chains below come from one sample, sequenced in a study of regulatory T cells after allogeneic stem cell transplantation. SMARTer RACE cDNA synthesis from RNA preceded amplification of the TCR beta CDR3 region. One entry per CDR3 protein, called by TCRdb with MiXCR from the 5' RACE reads. This table holds some 5,000 distinct CDR3 sequences, around 95% found once. Sample: sorted CD4+ T cells from blood (whether regulatory or conventional is not recorded), taken 30 days after allogeneic stem cell transplant. Source of these receptors: a human patient who had an allogeneic stem cell transplant, so the T cells may come from the graft donor.

As concerns this clonotype: Mismatch with germline at one junction end may stem from a read error. The chain joins TRBV20-1 to TRBJ2-5; TRBD2 aligns across 7 bases. In germline, CDR1 is DFQATT, CDR2 SNEGSKA (reference sequence). The CDR3 runs to 15 residues. For the CDR3, the DNA is TGCAGTGCCACACCGGCTAGCGGCGACCGAGAGGCCCAGTACTTC. Protein product: CSATPASGDREAQYF.

The rearrangement uses TRBV3-1 and TRBJ2-5; a weak D match, TRBD2 (6 bases). Per the germline V gene, CDR1 is LGHDT and CDR2 is YNNKEL (reference sequence). The CDR3 sequence is 13 residues long. Trimming cost V 5 bases and J 3 bases, with 10 bases left between them. The CDR3 DNA reads TGTGCCAGCAGCTGGGGACTCAAAGAGACCCAGTACTTC. Encoded protein: CASSWGLKETQYF.

Remarks on this clonotype: Relative to the germline gene, one junction end is altered; a read error may explain this. This chain uses TRBV7-3 with TRBJ2-6, with 7 bases matching TRBD1. The germline CDR1 and CDR2 sequences are SGHTA and FQGTGA. The CDR3 is 15 residues long. The CDR3: CASKKQGTGANILTF. The CDR3 DNA sequence: TGTGCCAGTAAAAAACAGGGTACAGGGGCCAACATCCTGACTTTC.

This clonotype was found a few times. This chain joins TRBV7-2 and TRBJ2-7, with 12 bases matching TRBD2. The CDR3 is 14 residues long. Germline CDR1 reads SGHTA; CDR2 reads FQGNSA. Germline trimming cut 4 bases from V and 5 bases from J; bases unmatched to any gene: 3. The CDR3 DNA reads as TGTGCCAGCAGCTCACTAGCGGGAGGTCACGAGCAGTACTTC. Protein: CASSSLAGGHEQYF. The full variable domain, completed using reference TRBV7-2 and TRBJ2-7, is GAGVSQSPSNKVTEKGKDVELRCDPISGHTALYWYRQSLGQGLEFLIYFQGNSAPDKSGLPSDRFSAERTGGSVSTLTIQRTQQEDSAVYLCASSSLAGGHEQYFGPGTRLTVT.

V and J are TRBV7-2 and TRBJ2-3; D unresolved. Per the germline V gene, CDR1 is SGHTA and CDR2 is FQGNSA. V was cut by 5 bases and J by 6 bases, with 9 bases left in between. This CDR3 contains 12 residues. The CDR3 sequence: CASSPNTDTQYF. The DNA for the CDR3 is TGTGCCAGCAGCCCAAATACCGATACGCAGTATTTT. Together with reference TRBV7-2 and TRBJ2-3, the CDR3 gives the full variable domain: GAGVSQSPSNKVTEKGKDVELRCDPISGHTALYWYRQSLGQGLEFLIYFQGNSAPDKSGLPSDRFSAERTGGSVSTLTIQRTQQEDSAVYLCASSPNTDTQYFGPGTRLTVL.

The chain links TRBV3-1 to TRBJ2-1; no firm D call. The J call may be faulty, since TRBJ2-7 better matches the DNA end. The CDR3 consists of 12 residues. Germline CDR1 and CDR2: LGHDT and YNNKEL (reference sequence). The CDR3 loop reads CTVGEEYNEQYF. DNA of the CDR3: TGTACCGTAGGCGAAGAGTACAATGAGCAGTACTTC.

As for this clonotype: The germline gene is not matched at one end of the junction; a read error may be the cause. The gene calls are TRBV2 and TRBJ2-3; maybe TRBD1 (5 bases). Looked up from germline, CDR1 is SNHLY and CDR2 is FYNNEI. The CDR3 sequence is 13 residues long. CDR3 bases: TGTGCCAGCAGTTTCCACAGGCCAGATACGCAATATTTT. Residues: CASSFHRPDTQYF.